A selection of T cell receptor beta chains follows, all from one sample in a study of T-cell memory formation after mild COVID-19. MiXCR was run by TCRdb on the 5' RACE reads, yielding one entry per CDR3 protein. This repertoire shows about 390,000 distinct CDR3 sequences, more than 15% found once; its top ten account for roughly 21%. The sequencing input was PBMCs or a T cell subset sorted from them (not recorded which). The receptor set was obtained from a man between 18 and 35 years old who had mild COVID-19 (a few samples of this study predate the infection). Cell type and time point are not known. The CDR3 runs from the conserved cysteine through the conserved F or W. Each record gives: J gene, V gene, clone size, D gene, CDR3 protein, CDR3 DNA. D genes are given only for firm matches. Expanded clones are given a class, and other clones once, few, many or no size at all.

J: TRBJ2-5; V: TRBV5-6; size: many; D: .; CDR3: CASSLGFQETQYF; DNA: TGTGCCAGCAGCTTAGGGTTCCAAGAGACCCAGTACTTC
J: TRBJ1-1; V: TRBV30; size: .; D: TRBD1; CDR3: CAWSEWTGMKTEAFF; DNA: TGTGCCTGGAGTGAATGGACAGGGATGAAAACTGAAGCTTTCTTT
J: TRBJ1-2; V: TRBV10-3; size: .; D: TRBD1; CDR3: CAIRGQGHGYGYTF; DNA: TGTGCCATCAGGGGACAGGGGCACGGCTATGGCTACACCTTC
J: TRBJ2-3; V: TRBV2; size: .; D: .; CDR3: CASRPPLLLADTQYF; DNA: TGTGCCAGCAGGCCCCCCCTTCTTCTGGCAGATACGCAGTATTTT
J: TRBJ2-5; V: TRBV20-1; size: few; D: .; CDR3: CSARASMGQGRVTGQETQYF; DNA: TGCAGTGCTAGAGCGTCAATGGGGCAGGGTAGAGTTACCGGGCAAGAGACCCAGTACTTC
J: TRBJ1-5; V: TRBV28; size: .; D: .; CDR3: CASSLVGASNQPQHF; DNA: TGTGCCAGCAGTTTAGTCGGGGCGAGCAATCAGCCCCAGCATTTT
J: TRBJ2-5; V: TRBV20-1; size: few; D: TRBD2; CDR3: CSARDPSGDQETQYF; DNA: TGCAGTGCTAGAGATCCTAGCGGGGACCAAGAGACCCAGTACTTC
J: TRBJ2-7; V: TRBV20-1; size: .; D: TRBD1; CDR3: CSASTTGSGEQYF; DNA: TGCAGTGCTAGTACGACAGGGTCCGGCGAGCAGTACTTC
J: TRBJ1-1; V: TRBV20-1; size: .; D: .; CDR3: CSARDLTRGYTEAFF; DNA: TGCAGTGCTAGAGATTTAACACGAGGATACACTGAAGCTTTCTTT
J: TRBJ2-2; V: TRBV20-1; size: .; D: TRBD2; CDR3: CSADTAGGGGELFF; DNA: TGCAGTGCCGACACCGCGGGAGGGGGCGGGGAGCTGTTTTTT
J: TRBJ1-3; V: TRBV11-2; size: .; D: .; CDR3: CASSLGFGMGNTIYF; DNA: TGTGCCAGCAGCTTAGGGTTCGGAATGGGAAACACCATATATTTT
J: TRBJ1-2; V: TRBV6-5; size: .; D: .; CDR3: CASSELMAPVYGYTF; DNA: TGTGCCAGCAGTGAACTTATGGCCCCCGTATATGGCTACACCTTC
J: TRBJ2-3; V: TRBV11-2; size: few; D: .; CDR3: CASSRNWDSFSTDTQYF; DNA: TGTGCCAGCAGCCGAAACTGGGATTCATTTAGCACAGATACGCAGTATTTT
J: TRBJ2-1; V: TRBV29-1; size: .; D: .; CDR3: CSVVWRGGDEQFF; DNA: TGCAGCGTTGTTTGGAGAGGGGGTGATGAGCAGTTCTTC
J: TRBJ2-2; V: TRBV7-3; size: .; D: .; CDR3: CASSPKGTGELFF; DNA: TGTGCCAGCAGCCCAAAGGGGACCGGGGAGCTGTTTTTT
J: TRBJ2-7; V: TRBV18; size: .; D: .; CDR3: CASSPPGRAYEQYF; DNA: TGTGCCAGCTCCCCGCCGGGCAGAGCCTACGAGCAGTACTTC
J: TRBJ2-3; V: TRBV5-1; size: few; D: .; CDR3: CASTPGDSTDTQYF; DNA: TGCGCCAGCACCCCCGGGGACTCCACAGATACGCAGTATTTT
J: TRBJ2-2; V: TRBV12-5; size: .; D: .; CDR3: CASGLDTGYLTGELFF; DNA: TGTGCTAGTGGTTTGGATACAGGGTATTTGACCGGGGAGCTGTTTTTT
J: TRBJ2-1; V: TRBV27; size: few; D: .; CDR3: CASSPSTERGEQFF; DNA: TGTGCCAGCAGTCCCTCGACTGAAAGAGGTGAGCAGTTCTTC
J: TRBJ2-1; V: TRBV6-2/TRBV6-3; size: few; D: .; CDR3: CASSYPGQLNYNEQFF; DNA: TGTGCCAGCAGTTACCCGGGACAACTAAACTACAATGAGCAGTTCTTC
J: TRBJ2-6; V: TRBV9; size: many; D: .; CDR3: CASSDPKGEISGANVLTF; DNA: TGTGCCAGCAGCGATCCCAAGGGCGAGATCTCTGGGGCCAACGTCCTGACTTTC
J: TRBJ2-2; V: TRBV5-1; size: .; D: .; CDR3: CASSLLGGRNTGELFF; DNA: TGCGCCAGCAGTCTCTTAGGGGGGCGCAACACCGGGGAGCTGTTTTTT
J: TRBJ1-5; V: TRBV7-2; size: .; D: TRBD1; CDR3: CASSEWTGSDQPQHF; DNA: TGTGCCAGCAGCGAATGGACAGGGTCTGATCAGCCCCAGCATTTT
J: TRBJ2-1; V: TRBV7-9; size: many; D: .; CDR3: CASSFGGEQFF; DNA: TGTGCCAGCAGCTTTGGGGGTGAGCAGTTCTTC
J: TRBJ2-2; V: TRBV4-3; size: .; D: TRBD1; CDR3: CASSQDHNRGGSGELFF; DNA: TGCGCCAGCAGCCAAGATCACAACAGGGGTGGGTCCGGGGAGCTGTTTTTT
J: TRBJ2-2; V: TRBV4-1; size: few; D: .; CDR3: CASRLFRGTGELFF; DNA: TGCGCCAGCAGGCTTTTCCGGGGGACCGGGGAGCTGTTTTTT
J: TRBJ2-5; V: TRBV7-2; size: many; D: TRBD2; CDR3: CASSLGLVEETQYF; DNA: TGTGCCAGCAGCCTCGGACTAGTCGAAGAGACCCAGTACTTC
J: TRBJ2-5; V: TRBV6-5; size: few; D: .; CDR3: CASSYGAGTQETQYF; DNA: TGTGCCAGCAGTTACGGGGCCGGGACACAAGAGACCCAGTACTTC